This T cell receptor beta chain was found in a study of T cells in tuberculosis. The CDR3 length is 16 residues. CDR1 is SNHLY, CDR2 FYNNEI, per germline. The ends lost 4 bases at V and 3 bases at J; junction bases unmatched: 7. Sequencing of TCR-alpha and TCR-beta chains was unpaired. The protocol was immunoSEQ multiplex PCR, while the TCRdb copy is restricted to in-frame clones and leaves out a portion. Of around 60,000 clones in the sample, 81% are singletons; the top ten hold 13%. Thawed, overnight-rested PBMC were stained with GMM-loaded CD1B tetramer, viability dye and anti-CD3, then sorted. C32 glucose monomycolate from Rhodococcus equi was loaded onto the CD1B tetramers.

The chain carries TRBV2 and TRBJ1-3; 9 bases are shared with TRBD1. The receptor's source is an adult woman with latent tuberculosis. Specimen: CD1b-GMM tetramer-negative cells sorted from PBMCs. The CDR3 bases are TGTGCCAGCAGTGGACCTCTGGGACAGGGTGGAAACACCATATATTTT. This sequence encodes CASSGPLGQGGNTIYF.